Listed here are 2 T cell receptor beta chains from one sample, sequenced in a study of blood T cell repertoires in COVID-19. Repertoires were generated with immunoSEQ multiplex PCR, while TCRdb's copy carries only in-frame clones and drops some. The sample holds a few hundred thousand clones, approximately 88% seen once. Source material: peripheral blood. The receptors shown here come from a woman in her fifties or sixties with COVID-19, enrolled during active disease.

In this sample, this clone turned up once. The V call is TRBV29-1, the J call TRBJ1-2, with 11 bases matching TRBD1. The V gene end was trimmed by 6 bases and the J gene end by 14 bases; junction bases not matched to a gene: 11. The CDR3 runs to 12 residues. Germline loops: CDR1 SQVTM, CDR2 ANQGSEA. CDR3 DNA sequence: TGCAGCGTGCAAAGGGACAGGGGGGACCGGACCTTC. It codes for CSVQRDRGDRTF.

V gene TRBV6-1 combines with J gene TRBJ1-3; D is possibly TRBD1 (5 bases). CDR1 and CDR2 from the germline V gene are MNHNS and SASEGT. The CDR3 is 15 amino acids. Between the trimmed V and J ends, which lost 0 bases and 4 bases, there was a span of 10 bases. The CDR3 protein is CASSEAWGDGNTIYF. The DNA for the CDR3 is TGTGCCAGCAGTGAAGCCTGGGGGGACGGAAACACCATATATTTT.